This TCR beta chain was identified in a study of blood T cell repertoires in COVID-19. Study background: Samples of COVID-19 (acute and convalescent) were obtained from the United States, Italy and Spain. PBMCs, B-cell-depleted T cells, or T cells were the source of the cDNA or gDNA that made up the material.

Assay used: immunoSEQ multiplex PCR; TCRdb lists only in-frame clones, some missing. The sample yields around 320,000 clones, around 87% seen once. This CDR3 has 12 residues. Germline V gene data show CDR1 as KGHDR and CDR2 as SFDVKD. V shed 9 bases and J 5 bases; nucleotides not matched to a gene: 5. V is TRBV24-1 and J is TRBJ1-2, with 7 bases matching TRBD1. This receptor was identified in a man younger than 30 with active or convalescent COVID-19. The sequencing input was peripheral blood. The CDR3 protein is CATLTRGYGYTF. CDR3 bases: TGTGCCACCCTAACCAGGGGGTATGGCTACACCTTC.